These T cell receptor beta chains were read from a single sample in a study of CD8 T cells in Susac syndrome. TCRdb reprocessed the immunoSEQ multiplex PCR reads via MiXCR and lists one record per CDR3 protein. Of 130,000 or so distinct CDR3 sequences detected, 85% to 95% appear once; the ten largest clones hold 0.25% to 0.3%. Specimen: CD8+ T cells from PBMCs. These receptors all stem from a human donor with Susac syndrome. Both conserved end residues are part of each CDR3. Each record gives: V gene, J gene, clone size, D gene, CDR3 protein, CDR3 DNA. The D gene is left open where the match is weak. Size tells how often a clone was seen (once, few, many) or the class of an expanded clone, and some rows leave it out.

v_call: TRBV6-5
j_call: TRBJ1-5
clone_size: once
d_call: -
cdr3_aa: CASAGTSNQPQHF
cdr3_nt: TGTGCCAGCGCCGGGACATCTAATCAGCCCCAGCATTTT

v_call: TRBV7-9
j_call: TRBJ1-1
clone_size: once
d_call: -
cdr3_aa: CASSLVGEGYTEAFF
cdr3_nt: TGTGCCAGCAGCTTAGTAGGGGAGGGGTACACTGAAGCCTTCTTT

v_call: TRBV4-1
j_call: TRBJ2-2
clone_size: -
d_call: -
cdr3_aa: CASSQATGDTGELFF
cdr3_nt: TGCGCCAGCAGCCAAGCAACAGGAGACACCGGGGAGCTGTTTTTT

v_call: TRBV7-2
j_call: TRBJ1-2
clone_size: -
d_call: -
cdr3_aa: CASSLEVGSHYGYTF
cdr3_nt: TGTGCCAGCAGCTTAGAAGTCGGCAGTCACTATGGCTACACCTTC

v_call: TRBV9
j_call: TRBJ2-4
clone_size: -
d_call: -
cdr3_aa: CASSGGKNIQYF
cdr3_nt: TGTGCCAGCAGTGGGGGCAAAAACATTCAGTACTTC

v_call: TRBV20-1
j_call: TRBJ2-7
clone_size: -
d_call: TRBD1
cdr3_aa: CSARGQGNIYEQYF
cdr3_nt: TGCAGTGCTAGAGGACAGGGCAATATCTACGAGCAGTACTTC

v_call: TRBV19
j_call: TRBJ2-7
clone_size: once
d_call: -
cdr3_aa: CASSDRFSYEQYF
cdr3_nt: TGTGCCAGTAGTGACAGGTTCTCCTACGAGCAGTACTTC

v_call: TRBV27
j_call: TRBJ2-7
clone_size: -
d_call: -
cdr3_aa: CASSFGGFYEQYF
cdr3_nt: TGTGCCAGCAGTTTTGGAGGATTCTACGAGCAGTACTTC

v_call: TRBV9
j_call: TRBJ2-7
clone_size: -
d_call: TRBD1
cdr3_aa: CASSLRDRDDEQYF
cdr3_nt: TGTGCCAGCAGCCTCCGGGACAGGGATGACGAGCAGTACTTC

v_call: TRBV7-9
j_call: TRBJ2-1
clone_size: -
d_call: -
cdr3_aa: CASSLVQIEQFF
cdr3_nt: TGTGCCAGCAGCTTAGTACAGATTGAGCAGTTCTTC

v_call: TRBV29-1
j_call: TRBJ2-2
clone_size: -
d_call: -
cdr3_aa: CSVETGTGELFF
cdr3_nt: TGCAGCGTTGAAACCGGGACCGGGGAGCTGTTTTTT

v_call: TRBV7-9
j_call: TRBJ2-7
clone_size: -
d_call: TRBD1
cdr3_aa: CASSLGWGMPDRAVEQYF
cdr3_nt: TGTGCCAGCAGCTTAGGGTGGGGAATGCCGGACAGGGCGGTCGAGCAGTACTTC

v_call: TRBV27
j_call: TRBJ2-7
clone_size: -
d_call: TRBD2
cdr3_aa: CASSLSSGASYEQYF
cdr3_nt: TGTGCCAGCAGTTTGAGTAGCGGGGCGTCCTACGAGCAGTACTTC

v_call: TRBV27
j_call: TRBJ2-7
clone_size: few
d_call: -
cdr3_aa: CASSFQGPSYEQYF
cdr3_nt: TGTGCCAGCAGTTTCCAGGGGCCATCCTACGAGCAGTACTTC

v_call: TRBV12-3/TRBV12-4
j_call: TRBJ2-5
clone_size: -
d_call: -
cdr3_aa: CASSPRRVEETQYF
cdr3_nt: TGTGCCAGCAGTCCCCGCAGGGTCGAAGAGACCCAGTACTTC

v_call: TRBV29-1
j_call: TRBJ1-1
clone_size: -
d_call: -
cdr3_aa: CSVVAYQNTEAFF
cdr3_nt: TGCAGCGTTGTAGCGTACCAGAACACTGAAGCTTTCTTT

v_call: TRBV9
j_call: TRBJ1-2
clone_size: once
d_call: -
cdr3_aa: CASSVGGDGYGYTF
cdr3_nt: TGTGCCAGCAGCGTAGGTGGGGACGGCTATGGCTACACCTTC

v_call: TRBV20-1
j_call: TRBJ2-3
clone_size: -
d_call: -
cdr3_aa: CSATADLAGRSDTQYF
cdr3_nt: TGCAGTGCCACCGCGGACTTAGCTGGGCGGTCAGATACGCAGTATTTT

v_call: TRBV12-3/TRBV12-4
j_call: TRBJ1-1
clone_size: -
d_call: -
cdr3_aa: CASKPSGYTEAFF
cdr3_nt: TGTGCCAGCAAACCTTCAGGGTATACTGAAGCTTTCTTT

v_call: TRBV7-9
j_call: TRBJ2-5
clone_size: -
d_call: TRBD2
cdr3_aa: CASSSTTSPPQETQYF
cdr3_nt: TGTGCCAGCAGCTCGACGACTAGCCCACCCCAAGAGACCCAGTACTTC

v_call: TRBV29-1
j_call: TRBJ1-2
clone_size: -
d_call: -
cdr3_aa: CSADPGNGYTF
cdr3_nt: TGCAGCGCGGACCCGGGGAATGGCTACACCTTC

v_call: TRBV7-2
j_call: TRBJ1-1
clone_size: -
d_call: TRBD1
cdr3_aa: CASEPGQGLNTEAFF
cdr3_nt: TGTGCCAGCGAACCGGGACAGGGATTGAACACTGAAGCTTTCTTT

v_call: TRBV6-5
j_call: TRBJ2-5
clone_size: -
d_call: TRBD2
cdr3_aa: CASSSRLAGGRETQYF
cdr3_nt: TGTGCCAGCAGTTCGCGACTAGCGGGGGGGCGGGAGACCCAGTACTTC

v_call: TRBV19
j_call: TRBJ2-7
clone_size: -
d_call: TRBD1
cdr3_aa: CASGSGGAEQYF
cdr3_nt: TGTGCCAGTGGATCAGGGGGCGCCGAGCAGTACTTC

v_call: TRBV5-4
j_call: TRBJ2-1
clone_size: -
d_call: TRBD1
cdr3_aa: CASSTRGYRYNEQFF
cdr3_nt: TGTGCCAGCAGCACCAGGGGGTATCGGTACAATGAGCAGTTCTTC

v_call: TRBV25-1
j_call: TRBJ2-7
clone_size: -
d_call: TRBD2
cdr3_aa: CASSGFPTSGGSYEQYF
cdr3_nt: TGTGCCAGCAGCGGGTTCCCGACTAGCGGGGGGAGTTACGAGCAGTACTTC

v_call: TRBV11-2
j_call: TRBJ1-4
clone_size: -
d_call: -
cdr3_aa: CASSLSRGEKLFF
cdr3_nt: TGTGCCAGCAGCTTGAGTCGAGGTGAAAAACTGTTTTTT

v_call: TRBV7-9
j_call: TRBJ1-2
clone_size: -
d_call: TRBD1
cdr3_aa: CASTEGTGKSGYTF
cdr3_nt: TGTGCCAGCACCGAAGGGACAGGGAAAAGTGGCTACACCTTC

v_call: TRBV29-1
j_call: TRBJ2-5
clone_size: -
d_call: TRBD1
cdr3_aa: CSGLIVGSGGWETQYF
cdr3_nt: TGCAGCGGACTGATCGTGGGGTCAGGGGGCTGGGAGACCCAGTACTTC

v_call: TRBV29-1
j_call: TRBJ2-3
clone_size: -
d_call: -
cdr3_aa: CSVEGRGSTDTQYF
cdr3_nt: TGCAGCGTTGAAGGGAGGGGTAGCACAGATACGCAGTATTTT

v_call: TRBV15
j_call: TRBJ2-7
clone_size: -
d_call: TRBD1
cdr3_aa: CATSGTGGFEQYF
cdr3_nt: TGTGCCACCAGCGGGACAGGGGGGTTCGAGCAGTACTTC

v_call: TRBV5-4
j_call: TRBJ2-5
clone_size: once
d_call: TRBD2
cdr3_aa: CASSSGLASLETQYF
cdr3_nt: TGTGCCAGCAGCTCGGGACTAGCGAGTTTGGAGACCCAGTACTTC